This entry lists 10 T cell receptor beta chains sequenced from one sample in a study of tumor-infiltrating lymphocytes in primary liver carcinoma. Making TCR beta cDNA involved around 500 ng total RNA and a constant-region primer. Slightly modified ARM-PCR with three nested multiplex PCR rounds yielded TCR beta libraries. For around 11 cycles apiece, the opening two PCR rounds ran with TRBV1-TRBV30 forward primers and a C-beta reverse primer. TCRdb re-analysed the multiplex PCR reads in MiXCR, keeping a single row per CDR3 protein. The sample lists 150,000 to 200,000 distinct CDR3 sequences, 65% seen once, with approximately 6.5% in the top ten. Blood RNA came from unsorted whole blood; germline DNA was also extracted. Sequencing was carried out using peripheral blood. These receptors all stem from a woman aged 55 to 70 with primary liver carcinoma and hepatitis B virus infection.

In the case of this clonotype: Sequence at one end of the junction differs from germline and may be a read error. CDR3 sequence reads: CASSLQPTLNYGYTF. The CDR3 coding sequence is TGTGCCAGCAGTTTACAGCCTACCCTTAACTATGGTTACACCTTC. The V gene is TRBV28, the J gene TRBJ1-2; no definite D call. The CDR3 totals 15 residues. From germline, CDR1 is MDHEN and CDR2 SYDVKM.

About this clonotype itself: Sequence at one end of the junction differs from germline and may be a read error. This chain connects TRBV4-2 to TRBJ2-1, with 12 bases matching TRBD2. Germline CDR1 and CDR2: LGHNA and YNFKEQ. The CDR3 extends over 16 amino acids. In DNA form, the CDR3 reads TGTGCCAACAGCCGGGTTGGGACTAGCGGGTATAATGAGCAGTTCTTC. Translation gives CANSRVGTSGYNEQFF.

To note about this clonotype: A read error may produce the germline difference seen at one junction end. CDR3 nucleotide sequence: TGCAGCGTCGGCGCCGAGACAGGGGTCGGGACCCCGTACTTC. Translating gives CSVGAETGVGTPYF. The chain joins TRBV29-1 to TRBJ2-5; 8 nucleotides line up with TRBD1. Germline values: CDR1 SQVTM, CDR2 ANQGSEA. The CDR3 runs 14 residues.

In the case of this clonotype: This may be a read error: a much more frequent sequence differs by one nucleotide. The chain is built from TRBV6-6 and TRBJ1-1; TRBD1 agrees at 8 bases. The trim removed 6 bases at V and 6 bases at J, leaving 3 bases unmatched. Germline V gene data show CDR1 as MNHNY and CDR2 as SVGAGI (reference sequence). The CDR3 contains 12 residues. The CDR3: CASRGQGSEAFF. The CDR3 nucleotides are TGTGCCAGCAGAGGACAGGGCTCTGAAGCTTTCTTT.

This chain connects TRBV5-1 to TRBJ2-5; 7 bases match TRBD2. The ends lost 5 bases at V and 1 base at J; junction bases unmatched: 11. The CDR3 runs 16 residues. Germline loops: CDR1 SGHRS, CDR2 YFSETQ. The CDR3 loop is CASSTGLLAVQETQYF. The CDR3 DNA reads TGCGCCAGCAGTACCGGACTTCTAGCGGTCCAAGAGACCCAGTACTTC.

In regard to this clonotype: Likely a read error: the CDR3 ends without its conserved phenylalanine or tryptophan. This chain links TRBV18 with TRBJ2-3; D remains ambiguous. The CDR3 is 14 amino acids. Trimming shortened V by 0 bases and J by 4 bases, and 8 bases separated the two germline ends. CDR1 is KGHSH and CDR2 is LQKENI in the germline V gene. In DNA form, the CDR3 reads TGTGCCAGCTCACCACCGGTACACTCAGATACGCAGTATCTT. It is translated as CASSPPVHSDTQYL.

The sample holds many counts of this clonotype. V and J are TRBV11-2 and TRBJ2-1; no reliable D call. Germline V gives CDR1 SGHAT, CDR2 FQNNGV. Trimming removed 0 bases from V and 5 bases from J, with 8 bases in between. The CDR3 runs 14 residues. The CDR3 spells CASSLEPRNNEQFF. As DNA, the CDR3 is TGTGCCAGCAGCTTAGAACCTAGAAACAATGAGCAGTTCTTC.

Worth noting for this clonotype: At one boundary the junction diverges from the germline segment, which might be a read error. The chain couples TRBV4-2 to TRBJ2-2, with 7 positions matching TRBD2. The CDR3 consists of 16 residues. Germline values: CDR1 LGHNA, CDR2 YNFKEQ. The CDR3 loop is CASSPTSVDNTGELFF. The CDR3 DNA is TGTGCCAGCAGCCCTACTAGCGTAGATAACACCGGGGAACTGTTTTTT.

Comment on this clonotype: Lacking the conserved final phenylalanine or tryptophan, this CDR3 likely reflects a read error. The chain combines TRBV11-2 with TRBJ2-7; 8 positions agree with TRBD1. V was clipped by 5 bases and J by 2 bases; unmatched bases: 5. There are 14 residues in the CDR3. Germline-derived CDR1 and CDR2 are SGHAT and FQNNGV. In DNA, the CDR3 is TGTGCCAGCAGCCCCAGGGGGCTGACCTACGAGCAGTACCAC. It codes for CASSPRGLTYEQYH.

Concerning this clonotype itself: Without the conserved terminal phenylalanine or tryptophan, this CDR3 likely stems from a read error. The chain carries TRBV11-2 and TRBJ2-1; D is ambiguous. Germline assignment: CDR1 SGHAT and CDR2 FQNNGV. The CDR3 extends over 13 amino acids. Trimming shortened V by 6 bases and J by 6 bases, and 12 bases separated the two germline ends. The CDR3 here is CASSRDNCNEQFL. In DNA, the CDR3 is TGTGCCAGCAGTCGCGACAACTGCAATGAGCAGTTCCTC.